Following are 25 T cell receptor beta chains from one sample sequenced in a study of blood T cell repertoires in COVID-19. Clones were sequenced by immunoSEQ multiplex PCR, and TCRdb holds only the in-frame ones, with some missing. Of 50,000 to 70,000 clones in the sample, about 88% are singletons; the top ten hold around 7.4%. The specimen was peripheral blood. The receptors stem from a human donor with active COVID-19. The donor label of this sample is uncertain.

This clone has just one count. This chain uses TRBV4-3 with TRBJ2-1; 10 bases match TRBD2. The V segment lost 1 base and the J segment 8 bases; nucleotides outside the gene matches: 11. Germline-derived CDR1 and CDR2 are LGHNA and YSLEER. The CDR3 extends over 17 amino acids. The CDR3 bases are TGCGCCAGCAGCCAAGGGATCCAAAGCGGGGGGGGCGATGAGCAGTTCTTC. It encodes CASSQGIQSGGGDEQFF.

CDR3 bases: TGTGCCAGTACCCACCTCGGGGACTCCTACAATGAGCAGTTCTTC. It encodes CASTHLGDSYNEQFF. The rearrangement joins TRBV19 to TRBJ2-1, with a weak D call TRBD2 (5 bases). The CDR3 covers 15 residues. V lost 7 bases and J 0 bases, leaving 13 bases between the germline ends. Germline lookup yields CDR1 LNHDA and CDR2 SQIVND (reference sequence).

The count of this clone is one. CDR3 in DNA: TGTGCCAGCACTCACGAGGCGGGGGGAGATCGGAACGGGGATGAAGCTTTCTTT. Protein product: CASTHEAGGDRNGDEAFF. The chain links TRBV27 to TRBJ1-1, with D possibly matching TRBD1 (5 bases). V was trimmed by 7 bases and J by 7 bases, leaving 31 bases between them. The CDR3 runs 18 residues. Germline CDR1 and CDR2: MNHEY and SMNVEV (reference sequence).

This clone was detected only a few times. This chain joins TRBV5-1 and TRBJ1-1, with 7 positions matching TRBD1. From germline, CDR1 is SGHRS and CDR2 YFSETQ. V trimming: 3 bases; J trimming: 1 base; junction bases outside the gene matches: 3. This CDR3 is 14 amino acids long. The chain's CDR3 is CASSSGQPNTEAFF. The CDR3 nucleotides read TGCGCCAGCAGCTCGGGACAGCCGAACACTGAAGCTTTCTTT.

The V call is TRBV2, the J call TRBJ2-7, with D possibly matching TRBD1 (5 bases). Trimming pared 7 bases from V and 5 bases from J, leaving 9 bases between. CDR1 SNHLY and CDR2 FYNNEI come from the germline V gene. This CDR3 spans 11 amino acids. In DNA form, the CDR3 reads TGTGCCAGCATCCAGGGTCACGAGCAGTACTTC. Amino acids: CASIQGHEQYF.

The gene calls are TRBV5-1 and TRBJ1-4; the match to TRBD1 covers 7 bases. Germline-derived CDR1 and CDR2 are SGHRS and YFSETQ. Trimming at V came to 0 bases and at J to 7 bases, leaving 3 bases not matched to a gene. CDR3 length: 14 amino acids. CDR3 DNA sequence: TGCGCCAGCAGCTTGGACAGGGGAGGTGAAAAACTGTTTTTT. Encoded protein: CASSLDRGGEKLFF.

A note on this clone: Its ends do not fully match the called genes, so a read error is possible. V is TRBV24-1 and J is TRBJ1-1; possibly TRBD1 for D (5 bases). In germline, CDR1 is KGHDR, CDR2 SFDVKD. The CDR3 consists of 12 residues. CDR3 sequence (DNA): TGTGCCACCAGTGAGGGACTGATGGATCCCTCCTTT. This codes for CATSEGLMDPSF.

V usage is TRBV6-6 and J usage is TRBJ1-4, with a weak D call TRBD1 (5 bases). The CDR3 has 15 amino acids. The germline V gene encodes CDR1 MNHNY and CDR2 SVGAGI (reference sequence). V was shortened by 7 bases and J by 2 bases, with 14 bases between the two germline ends. The DNA of the CDR3 is TGTGCCAGCACCCAAGGCGGGGGGACTAATGAAAAACTGTTTTTT. This encodes CASTQGGGTNEKLFF.

The chain recombines TRBV29-1 with TRBJ2-2; a weak D match, TRBD1 (5 bases). This CDR3 is built from 12 residues. Germline V CDR1 and CDR2: SQVTM, ANQGSEA. Between the trimmed V and J ends, which lost 6 bases and 3 bases, there was a span of 8 bases. Written as DNA, the CDR3 is TGCAGCGTCCTGACAGACACCGGGGAGCTGTTTTTT. It codes for CSVLTDTGELFF.

The chain recombines TRBV29-1 with TRBJ2-2; unclear D gene. This CDR3 is 12 amino acids long. The germline V gene encodes CDR1 SQVTM and CDR2 ANQGSEA. V shed 4 bases and J shed 4 bases, with 7 bases lying between them. The CDR3 DNA reads as TGCAGCGTTGGCGGCTCCACCGGGGAGCTGTTTTTT. It specifies CSVGGSTGELFF.

The chain employs TRBV11-2 and TRBJ2-5, with D possibly matching TRBD2 (6 bases). The V gene's germline CDR1 is SGHAT and CDR2 FQNNGV. The V gene lost 5 bases and the J gene lost 2 bases, with 9 bases spanning the gap. The CDR3 sequence is 13 residues long. CDR3 DNA: TGTGCCAGCAGCGCGGGGCCTCAAGAGACCCAGTACTTC. Residues: CASSAGPQETQYF.

CDR3 nucleotides: TGTGCCAGCAGCCCCCCCGAGGCGGACAGCTACGAGCAGTACTTC. Amino acid sequence: CASSPPEADSYEQYF. The rearrangement links TRBV5-6 to TRBJ2-7, with a weak D call TRBD1 (6 bases). Looked up from germline, CDR1 is SGHDT and CDR2 is YYEEEE. Trimming shortened V by 4 bases and J by 3 bases, and 17 bases separated the two germline ends. This CDR3 comprises 15 residues.

The chain carries TRBV24-1 and TRBJ2-2; TRBD1 agrees at 8 bases. CDR1 and CDR2 (germline): KGHDR, SFDVKD. V was pared by 9 bases and J by 0 bases, with 8 bases of the junction left unmatched. This CDR3 has 16 amino acids. The CDR3 here is CATAPWGQANTGELFF. The CDR3, as DNA: TGTGCCACCGCCCCCTGGGGACAGGCGAACACCGGGGAGCTGTTTTTT.

The chain carries TRBV6-5 and TRBJ1-5, with TRBD1 identical over 7 bases. With 6 bases clipped from V and 4 bases from J, the junction kept 9 bases outside the gene matches. The CDR3 has 15 amino acids. Germline V gene lookup returns CDR1 MNHEY and CDR2 SVGAGI. CDR3 residues: CASRPGDSSNQPQHF. The CDR3 DNA reads TGTGCCAGCAGGCCCGGGGACAGCTCAAATCAGCCCCAGCATTTT.

The gene calls are TRBV9 and TRBJ2-7; the D gene is possibly TRBD1 (6 bases). Germline loops: CDR1 SGDLS, CDR2 YYNGEE. V gave up 0 bases and J gave up 3 bases, with 16 bases separating them. The CDR3 is 16 amino acids. CDR3 sequence reads: CASSVGIGGQLYEQYF. CDR3 DNA: TGTGCCAGCAGCGTAGGAATTGGAGGACAGCTCTACGAGCAGTACTTC.

The J gene is TRBJ2-7, the V gene TRBV6-5; D might be TRBD2 (5 bases). The CDR3 totals 11 residues. Trimming pared 4 bases from V and 6 bases from J, leaving 7 bases between. CDR1 is MNHEY and CDR2 is SVGAGI in the germline V gene. The CDR3 is CASSSLGEQYF. The CDR3 DNA reads TGTGCCAGCAGTTCACTAGGCGAGCAGTACTTC.

This clone was counted once. The J gene is TRBJ1-1, the V gene TRBV9, with 7 nucleotides matching TRBD1. Germline V gene data show CDR1 as SGDLS and CDR2 as YYNGEE. Trimming cost V 2 bases and J 0 bases; bases outside gene matches: 4. The CDR3 loop spans 15 amino acids. The CDR3 protein is CASSVTGALNTEAFF. In DNA, the CDR3 is TGTGCCAGCAGCGTTACAGGGGCACTGAACACTGAAGCTTTCTTT. The complete variable domain, with remaining parts taken from reference TRBV9 and TRBJ1-1, reads DSGVTQTPKHLITATGQRVTLRCSPRSGDLSVYWYQQSLDQGLQFLIQYYNGEERAKGNILERFSAQQFPDLHSELNLSSLELGDSALYFCASSVTGALNTEAFFGQGTRLTVV.

The V and J genes are TRBV6-6 and TRBJ1-2; 9 nucleotides agree with TRBD1. The CDR3 sequence is 15 residues long. Germline V gene lookup returns CDR1 MNHNY and CDR2 SVGAGI (reference sequence). V shed 6 bases and J 7 bases; nucleotides not matched to a gene: 12. CDR3 nucleotide sequence: TGTGCCAGCAGGACGCGGGACAGGGATGTGGCTGGCTACACCTTC. Amino acids: CASRTRDRDVAGYTF.

V is TRBV19 and J is TRBJ2-2; D gene unclear. Germline V gene lookup returns CDR1 LNHDA and CDR2 SQIVND (reference sequence). The CDR3 runs to 14 residues. V lost 3 bases, J lost 7 bases, and 12 bases lay in between. The chain's CDR3 is CASSISVIHGELFF. The DNA for the CDR3 is TGTGCCAGTAGTATCAGTGTTATTCACGGGGAGCTGTTTTTT.

As to this clone: This sample includes further DNA sequences coding for the same CDR3. This chain joins TRBV19 and TRBJ1-2, with TRBD1 matching over 7 bases. Per the germline V gene, CDR1 is LNHDA and CDR2 is SQIVND (reference sequence). The CDR3 loop spans 14 amino acids. V lost 3 bases and J lost 5; bases outside the gene matches: 6. The CDR3 loop reads CASSILAGGYGYTF. The CDR3 DNA reads TGTGCCAGTAGTATTCTAGCAGGGGGATATGGCTACACCTTC.

This clone was counted a few times. This chain links TRBV9 with TRBJ2-5, with 11 bases identical to TRBD2. Germline values: CDR1 SGDLS, CDR2 YYNGEE. V dropped 4 bases and J dropped 5; count of bases not matched to a gene: 10. This CDR3 region has 16 residues. In nucleotides, the CDR3 is TGTGCCAGCAGCCCCACTTCTAGCGGGAGGTGGGAGACCCAGTACTTC. The encoded protein is CASSPTSSGRWETQYF. The whole variable domain, filled in from reference TRBV9 and TRBJ2-5, reads DSGVTQTPKHLITATGQRVTLRCSPRSGDLSVYWYQQSLDQGLQFLIQYYNGEERAKGNILERFSAQQFPDLHSELNLSSLELGDSALYFCASSPTSSGRWETQYFGPGTRLLVL.

V gene TRBV5-4 combines with J gene TRBJ2-7; 7 bases map to TRBD1. Trimming at V came to 5 bases and at J to 5 bases, leaving 7 bases not matched to a gene. Germline CDR1 reads SGHNT; CDR2 reads YYREEE (reference sequence). The CDR3 totals 13 residues. The CDR3 DNA is TGTGCCAGCAGTAGGGGGCCGCCCGACGAGCAGTACTTC. Amino acids: CASSRGPPDEQYF.

The chain joins TRBV2 to TRBJ1-5; TRBD1 might be the D (5 bases). The germline CDR1 and CDR2 sequences are SNHLY and FYNNEI. This CDR3 has 16 residues. Trimming took 5 bases from V and 0 from J, leaving 14 bases between them. The CDR3 loop reads CASSRDRIYSNQPQHF. The CDR3 DNA sequence: TGTGCCAGCAGTCGTGACAGAATCTATAGCAATCAGCCCCAGCATTTT. The complete variable domain, with remaining parts taken from reference TRBV2 and TRBJ1-5, reads EPEVTQTPSHQVTQMGQEVILRCVPISNHLYFYWYRQILGQKVEFLVSFYNNEISEKSEIFDDQFSVERPDGSNFTLKIRSTKLEDSAMYFCASSRDRIYSNQPQHFGDGTRLSIL.

The V and J genes are TRBV7-9 and TRBJ1-4; D is possibly TRBD1 (6 bases). Between the trimmed V and J ends, which lost 2 bases and 6 bases, there was a span of 13 bases. The germline CDR1 and CDR2 sequences are SEHNR and FQNEAQ (reference sequence). The CDR3 totals 15 residues. The CDR3 DNA sequence: TGTGCCAGCAGCTTACAAGGACAGAACCATGAAAAACTGTTTTTT. This sequence encodes CASSLQGQNHEKLFF. Based on the CDR3 plus reference TRBV7-9 and TRBJ1-4, the full variable domain is DTGVSQNPRHKITKRGQNVTFRCDPISEHNRLYWYRQTLGQGPEFLTYFQNEAQLEKSRLLSDRFSAERPKGSFSTLEIQRTEQGDSAMYLCASSLQGQNHEKLFFGSGTQLSVL.

V and J are TRBV3-1 (or the pseudogene TRBV3-2) and TRBJ2-3; possibly TRBD1 for D (5 bases). V lost 2 bases to trimming and J lost 2 bases, with 8 bases between them. Germline-derived CDR1 and CDR2 are LGHDT and YNNKEL (reference sequence). This CDR3 spans 14 amino acids. CDR3 coding DNA: TGTGCCAGCAGCCAACTAGGGGACACAGATACGCAGTATTTT. This codes for CASSQLGDTDTQYF.